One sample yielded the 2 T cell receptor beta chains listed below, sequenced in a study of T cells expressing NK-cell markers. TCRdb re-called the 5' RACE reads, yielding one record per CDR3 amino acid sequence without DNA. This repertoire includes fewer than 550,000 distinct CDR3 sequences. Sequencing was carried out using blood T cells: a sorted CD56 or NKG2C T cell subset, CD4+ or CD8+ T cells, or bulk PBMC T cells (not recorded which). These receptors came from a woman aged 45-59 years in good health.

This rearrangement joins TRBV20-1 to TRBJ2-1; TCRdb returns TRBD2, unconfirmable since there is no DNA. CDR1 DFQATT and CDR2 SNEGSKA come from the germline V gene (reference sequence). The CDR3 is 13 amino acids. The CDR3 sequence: CSAGKGGRGEQFF.

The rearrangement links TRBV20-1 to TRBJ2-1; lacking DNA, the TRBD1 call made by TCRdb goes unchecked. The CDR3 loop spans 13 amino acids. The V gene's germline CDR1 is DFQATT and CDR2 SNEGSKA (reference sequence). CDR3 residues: CSARRLASGEQFF.